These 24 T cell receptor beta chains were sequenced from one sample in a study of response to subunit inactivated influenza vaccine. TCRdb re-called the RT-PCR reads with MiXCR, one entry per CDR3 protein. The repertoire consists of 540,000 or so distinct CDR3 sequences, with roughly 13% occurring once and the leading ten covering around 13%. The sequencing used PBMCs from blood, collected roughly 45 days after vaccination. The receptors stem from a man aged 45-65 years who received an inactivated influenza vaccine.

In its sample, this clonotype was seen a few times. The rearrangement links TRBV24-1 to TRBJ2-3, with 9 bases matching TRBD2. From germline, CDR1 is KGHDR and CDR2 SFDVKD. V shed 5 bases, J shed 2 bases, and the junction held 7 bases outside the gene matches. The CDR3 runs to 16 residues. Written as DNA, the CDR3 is TGTGCCACCAGTGGCGGGGGGGGGTCCGTCACAGATACGCAGTATTTT. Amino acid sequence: CATSGGGGSVTDTQYF.

The CDR3 sequence: CASSQEVSKFTQPQHF. CDR3 DNA: TGCGCCAGCAGCCAAGAAGTGTCGAAGTTTACTCAGCCCCAGCATTTT. J is TRBJ1-5 and V is TRBV4-1; D unclear. V lost 0 bases, J lost 6 bases, and 15 bases lay in between. Per germline, CDR1 MGHRA and CDR2 YSYEKL. The CDR3 sequence is 16 residues long.

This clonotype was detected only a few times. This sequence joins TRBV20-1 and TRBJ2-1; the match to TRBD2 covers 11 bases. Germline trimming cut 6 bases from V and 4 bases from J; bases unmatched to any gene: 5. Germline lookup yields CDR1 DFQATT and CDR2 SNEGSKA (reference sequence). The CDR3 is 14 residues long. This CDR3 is CSAITSGGYNEQFF. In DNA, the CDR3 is TGCAGTGCGATTACTAGCGGGGGTTACAATGAGCAGTTCTTC.

The CDR3 region is CSARWAYYEQYF. DNA for the CDR3: TGCAGTGCTAGGTGGGCTTACTACGAGCAGTACTTC. The chain combines TRBV20-1 with TRBJ2-7; D not certain. The V end was cut by 3 bases, the J end by 3 bases, with 9 bases between. The CDR3 sequence is 12 residues long. Per the germline V gene, CDR1 is DFQATT and CDR2 is SNEGSKA (reference sequence).

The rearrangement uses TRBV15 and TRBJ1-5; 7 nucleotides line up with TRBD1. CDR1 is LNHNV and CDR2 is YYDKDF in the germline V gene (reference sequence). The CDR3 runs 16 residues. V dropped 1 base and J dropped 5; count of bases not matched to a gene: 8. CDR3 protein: CATSRVNRGSDQPQHF. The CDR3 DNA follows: TGTGCCACCAGCAGAGTTAACAGGGGATCCGATCAGCCCCAGCATTTT.

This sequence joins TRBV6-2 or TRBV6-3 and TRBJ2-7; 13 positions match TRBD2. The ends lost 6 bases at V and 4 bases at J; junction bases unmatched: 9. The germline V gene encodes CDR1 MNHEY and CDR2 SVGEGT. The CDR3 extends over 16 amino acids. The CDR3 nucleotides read TGTGCCAGCAGCCTTAGGACTAGCGGGAGTCTGTACGAGCAGTACTTC. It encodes CASSLRTSGSLYEQYF.

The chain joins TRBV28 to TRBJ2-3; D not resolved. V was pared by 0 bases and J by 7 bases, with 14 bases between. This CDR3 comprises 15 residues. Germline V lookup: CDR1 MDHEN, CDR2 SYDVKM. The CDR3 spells CASSLWDGTDNTQYF. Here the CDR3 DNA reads TGTGCCAGCAGTTTATGGGACGGAACCGACAATACGCAGTATTTT.

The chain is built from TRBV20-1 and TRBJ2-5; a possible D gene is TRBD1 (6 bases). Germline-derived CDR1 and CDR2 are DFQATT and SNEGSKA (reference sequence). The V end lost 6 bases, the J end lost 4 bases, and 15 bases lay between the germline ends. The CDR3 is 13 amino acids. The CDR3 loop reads CSAVQGPRETQYF. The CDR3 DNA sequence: TGCAGTGCAGTACAGGGTCCCCGAGAGACCCAGTACTTC.

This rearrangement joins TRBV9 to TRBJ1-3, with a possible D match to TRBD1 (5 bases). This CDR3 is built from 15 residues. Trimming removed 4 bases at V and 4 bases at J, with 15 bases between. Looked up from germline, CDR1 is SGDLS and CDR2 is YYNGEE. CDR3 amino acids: CASSLNRDGGNTIYF. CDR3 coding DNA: TGTGCCAGCAGCCTCAACCGGGACGGAGGAAACACCATATATTTT.

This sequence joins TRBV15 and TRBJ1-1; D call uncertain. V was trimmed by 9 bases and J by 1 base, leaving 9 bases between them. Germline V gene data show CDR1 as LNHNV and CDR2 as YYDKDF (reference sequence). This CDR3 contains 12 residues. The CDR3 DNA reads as TGTGCCACGAGCGGCAGGAACACTGAAGCTTTCTTT. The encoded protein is CATSGRNTEAFF.

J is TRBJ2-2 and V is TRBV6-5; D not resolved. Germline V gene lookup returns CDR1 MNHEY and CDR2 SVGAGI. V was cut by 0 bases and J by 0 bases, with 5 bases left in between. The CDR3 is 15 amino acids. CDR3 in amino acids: CASSYSFANTGELFF. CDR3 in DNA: TGTGCCAGCAGTTACTCATTCGCGAACACCGGGGAGCTGTTTTTT.

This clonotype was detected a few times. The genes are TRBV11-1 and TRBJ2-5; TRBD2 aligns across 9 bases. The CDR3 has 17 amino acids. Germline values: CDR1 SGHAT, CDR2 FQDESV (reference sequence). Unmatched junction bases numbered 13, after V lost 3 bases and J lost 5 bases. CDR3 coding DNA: TGTGCCAGCAGCTTGGGTCAGGCCGGACTAGCGTATGAGACCCAGTACTTC. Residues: CASSLGQAGLAYETQYF.

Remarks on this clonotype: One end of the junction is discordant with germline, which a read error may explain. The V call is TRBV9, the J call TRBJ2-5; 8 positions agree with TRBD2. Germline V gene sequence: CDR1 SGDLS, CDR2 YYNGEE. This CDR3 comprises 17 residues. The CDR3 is CASRVELASGHKETQYF. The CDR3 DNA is TGTGCCAGCAGGGTAGAGTTGGCTAGCGGGCACAAAGAGACCCAGTACTTC.

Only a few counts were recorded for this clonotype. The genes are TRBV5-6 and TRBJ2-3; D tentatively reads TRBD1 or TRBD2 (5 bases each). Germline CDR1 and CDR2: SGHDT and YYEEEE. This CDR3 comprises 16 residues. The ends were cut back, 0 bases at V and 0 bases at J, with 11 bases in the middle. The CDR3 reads CASSLVGRTSTDTQYF. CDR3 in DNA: TGTGCCAGCAGCTTGGTGGGACGGACTAGCACAGATACGCAGTATTTT.

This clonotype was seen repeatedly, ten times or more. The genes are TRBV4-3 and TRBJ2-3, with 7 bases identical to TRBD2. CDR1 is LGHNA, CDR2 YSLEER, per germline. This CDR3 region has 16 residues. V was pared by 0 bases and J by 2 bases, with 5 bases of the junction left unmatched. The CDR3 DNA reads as TGCGCCAGCAGCCAAGATCGGGGGACTACCACAGATACGCAGTATTTT. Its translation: CASSQDRGTTTDTQYF.

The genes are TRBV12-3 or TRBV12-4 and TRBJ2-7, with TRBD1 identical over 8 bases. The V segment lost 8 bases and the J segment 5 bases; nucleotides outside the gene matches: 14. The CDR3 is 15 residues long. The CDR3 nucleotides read TGTGCCAGCGGGCGTCAGGGGGCGACAGTCGACGAGCAGTACTTC. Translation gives CASGRQGATVDEQYF.

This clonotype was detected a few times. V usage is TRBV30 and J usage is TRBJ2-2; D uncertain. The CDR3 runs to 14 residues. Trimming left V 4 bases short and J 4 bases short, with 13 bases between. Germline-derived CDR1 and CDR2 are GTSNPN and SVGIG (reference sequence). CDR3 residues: CAWTTGLITGELFF. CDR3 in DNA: TGTGCCTGGACCACCGGGCTTATCACCGGGGAGCTGTTTTTT.

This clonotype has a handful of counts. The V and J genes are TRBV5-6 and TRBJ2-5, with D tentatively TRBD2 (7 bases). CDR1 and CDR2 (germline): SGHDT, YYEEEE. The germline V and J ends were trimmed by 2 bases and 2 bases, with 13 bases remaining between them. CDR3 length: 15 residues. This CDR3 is CASSFNREGQETQYF. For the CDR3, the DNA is TGTGCCAGCAGCTTCAACAGGGAGGGACAAGAGACCCAGTACTTC. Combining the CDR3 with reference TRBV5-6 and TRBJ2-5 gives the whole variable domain DAGVTQSPTHLIKTRGQQVTLRCSPKSGHDTVSWYQQALGQGPQFIFQYYEEEERQRGNFPDRFSGHQFPNYSSELNVNALLLGDSALYLCASSFNREGQETQYFGPGTRLLVL.

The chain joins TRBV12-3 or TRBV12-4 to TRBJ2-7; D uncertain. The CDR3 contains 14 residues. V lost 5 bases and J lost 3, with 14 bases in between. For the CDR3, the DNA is TGTGCCAGCAGTCCCGGACCGCTAAGCTACGAGCAGTACTTC. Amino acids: CASSPGPLSYEQYF.

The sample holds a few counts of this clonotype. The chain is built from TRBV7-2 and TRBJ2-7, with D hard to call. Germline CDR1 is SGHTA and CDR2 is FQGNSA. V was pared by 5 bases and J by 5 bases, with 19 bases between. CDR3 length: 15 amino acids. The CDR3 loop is CASSIGSFSRDEQYF. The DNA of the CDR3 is TGTGCCAGCAGCATAGGTAGTTTCTCCCGAGACGAGCAGTACTTC.

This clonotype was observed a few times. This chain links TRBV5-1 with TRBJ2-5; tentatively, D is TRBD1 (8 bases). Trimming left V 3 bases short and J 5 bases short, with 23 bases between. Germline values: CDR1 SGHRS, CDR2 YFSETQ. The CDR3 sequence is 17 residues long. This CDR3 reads CASSSWKRDRGGETQYF. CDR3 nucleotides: TGCGCCAGCAGCTCTTGGAAACGAGACAGGGGAGGGGAGACCCAGTACTTC. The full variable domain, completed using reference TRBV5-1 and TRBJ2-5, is KAGVTQTPRYLIKTRGQQVTLSCSPISGHRSVSWYQQTPGQGLQFLFEYFSETQRNKGNFPGRFSGRQFSNSRSEMNVSTLELGDSALYLCASSSWKRDRGGETQYFGPGTRLLVL.

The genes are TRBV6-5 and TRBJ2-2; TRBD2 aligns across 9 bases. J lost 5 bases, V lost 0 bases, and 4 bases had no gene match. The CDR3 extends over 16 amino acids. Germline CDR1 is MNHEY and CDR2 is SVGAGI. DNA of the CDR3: TGTGCCAGCAGTTACTCGCCAGCGGGAGGAACCGGGGAGCTGTTTTTT. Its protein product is CASSYSPAGGTGELFF.

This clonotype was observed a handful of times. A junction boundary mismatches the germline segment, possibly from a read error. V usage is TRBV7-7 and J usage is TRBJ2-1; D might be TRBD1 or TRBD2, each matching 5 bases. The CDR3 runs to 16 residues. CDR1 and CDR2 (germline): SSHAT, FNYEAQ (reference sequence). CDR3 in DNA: TGTGCTAGCAGCCGAGACGTCACAGGAAGGGAGTCTGAGCAGTTCTTC. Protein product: CASSRDVTGRESEQFF. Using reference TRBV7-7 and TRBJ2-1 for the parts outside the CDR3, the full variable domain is GAGVSQSPRYKVTKRGQDVTLRCDPISSHATLYWYQQALGQGPEFLTYFNYEAQPDKSGLPSDRFSAERPEGSISTLTIQRTEQRDSAMYRCASSRDVTGRESEQFFGPGTRLTVL.

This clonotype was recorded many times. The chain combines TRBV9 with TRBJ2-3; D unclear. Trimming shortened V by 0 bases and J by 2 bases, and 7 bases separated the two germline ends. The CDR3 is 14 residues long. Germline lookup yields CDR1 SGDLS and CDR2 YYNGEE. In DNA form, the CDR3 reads TGTGCCAGCAGCGTAGGTGGCCCCACAGATACGCAGTATTTT. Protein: CASSVGGPTDTQYF.